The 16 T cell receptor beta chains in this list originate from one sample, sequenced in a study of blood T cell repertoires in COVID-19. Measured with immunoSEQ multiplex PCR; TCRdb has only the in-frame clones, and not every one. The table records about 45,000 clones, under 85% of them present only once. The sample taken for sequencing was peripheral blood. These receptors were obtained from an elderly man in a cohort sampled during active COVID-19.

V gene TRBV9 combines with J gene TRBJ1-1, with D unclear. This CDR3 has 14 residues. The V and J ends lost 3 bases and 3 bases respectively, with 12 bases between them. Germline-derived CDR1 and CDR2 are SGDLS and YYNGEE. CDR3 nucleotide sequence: TGTGCCAGCAGCGCCGACGGGATCTACACTGAAGCTTTCTTT. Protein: CASSADGIYTEAFF.

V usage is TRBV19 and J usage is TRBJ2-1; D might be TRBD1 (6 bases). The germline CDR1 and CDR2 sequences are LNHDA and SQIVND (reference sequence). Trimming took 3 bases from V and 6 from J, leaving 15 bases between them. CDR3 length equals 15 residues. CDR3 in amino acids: CASSINRVRVNEQFF. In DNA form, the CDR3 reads TGTGCCAGTAGTATTAACAGGGTAAGGGTCAATGAGCAGTTCTTC.

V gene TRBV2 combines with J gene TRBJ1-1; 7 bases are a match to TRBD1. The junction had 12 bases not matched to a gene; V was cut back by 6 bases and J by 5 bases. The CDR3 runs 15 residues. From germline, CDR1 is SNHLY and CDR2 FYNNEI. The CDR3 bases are TGTGCCAGCAGCCCGGTTAGGGGGCTTGGTACTGAAGCTTTCTTT. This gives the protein CASSPVRGLGTEAFF.

CDR3 nucleotide sequence: TGTGCCAGCAGTTACTCGGAGGGGGCGGAATACGAGCAGTACTTC. It yields the protein CASSYSEGAEYEQYF. The chain uses TRBV6-5 and TRBJ2-7, with a tentative D call TRBD1 (7 bases). Trimming stripped 0 bases from V and 4 bases from J, with 13 bases between. Germline CDR1 and CDR2: MNHEY and SVGAGI. CDR3 length: 15 amino acids.

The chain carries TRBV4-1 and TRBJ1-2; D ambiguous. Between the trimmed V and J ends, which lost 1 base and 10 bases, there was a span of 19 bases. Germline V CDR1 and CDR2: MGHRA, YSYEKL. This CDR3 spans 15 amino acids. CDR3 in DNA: TGCGCCAGCAGCCAAGTTCCGGCAGAGAGGGTTGCCTACACCTTC. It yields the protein CASSQVPAERVAYTF.

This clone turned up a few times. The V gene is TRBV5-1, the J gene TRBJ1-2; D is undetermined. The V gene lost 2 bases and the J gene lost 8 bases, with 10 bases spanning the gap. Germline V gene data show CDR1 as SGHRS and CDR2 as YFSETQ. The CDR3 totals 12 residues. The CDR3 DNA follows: TGCGCCAGCAGCTTCGAGGGTGGAGGCTACACCTTC. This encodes CASSFEGGGYTF.

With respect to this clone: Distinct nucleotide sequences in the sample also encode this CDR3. CDR3 DNA: TGCGCCAGCAGCTTGGGCGGTGGGAACACTGAAGCTTTCTTT. Protein: CASSLGGGNTEAFF. The chain is built from TRBV5-1 and TRBJ1-1; no firm D call. CDR1 and CDR2 from the germline V gene are SGHRS and YFSETQ. The CDR3 runs to 14 residues. The V end was cut by 0 bases, the J end by 1 base, with 7 bases between.

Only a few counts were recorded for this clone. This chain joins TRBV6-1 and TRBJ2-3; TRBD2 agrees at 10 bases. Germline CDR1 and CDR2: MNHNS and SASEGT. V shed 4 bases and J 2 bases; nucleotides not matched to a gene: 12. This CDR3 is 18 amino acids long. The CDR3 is CASSGRPGSGGLTDTQYF. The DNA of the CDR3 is TGTGCCAGCAGTGGACGTCCTGGTAGCGGGGGGCTCACAGATACGCAGTATTTT.

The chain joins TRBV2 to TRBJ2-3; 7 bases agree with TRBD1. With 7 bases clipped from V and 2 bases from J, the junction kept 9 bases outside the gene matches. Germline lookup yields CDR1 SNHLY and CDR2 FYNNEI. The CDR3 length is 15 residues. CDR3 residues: CASIEAGGTTDTQYF. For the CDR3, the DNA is TGTGCCAGCATCGAGGCAGGGGGTACCACAGATACGCAGTATTTT.

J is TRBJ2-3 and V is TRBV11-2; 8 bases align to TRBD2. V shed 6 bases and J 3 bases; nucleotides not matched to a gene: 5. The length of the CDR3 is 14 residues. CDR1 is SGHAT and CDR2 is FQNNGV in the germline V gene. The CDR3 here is CASRSPGGTDTQYF. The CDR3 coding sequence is TGTGCCAGCAGGTCCCCGGGGGGGACAGATACGCAGTATTTT.

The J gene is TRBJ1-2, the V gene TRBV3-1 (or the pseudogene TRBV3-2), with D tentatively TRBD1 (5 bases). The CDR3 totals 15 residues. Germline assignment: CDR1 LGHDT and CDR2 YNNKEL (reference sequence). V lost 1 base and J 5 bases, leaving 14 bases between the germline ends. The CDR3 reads CASSQAYSRDYGYTF. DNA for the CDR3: TGTGCCAGCAGCCAAGCCTATAGCAGGGATTATGGCTACACCTTC.

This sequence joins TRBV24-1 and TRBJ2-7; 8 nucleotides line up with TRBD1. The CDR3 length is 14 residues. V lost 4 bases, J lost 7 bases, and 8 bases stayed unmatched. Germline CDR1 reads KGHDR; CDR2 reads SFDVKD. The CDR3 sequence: CATSDAGGVREQYF. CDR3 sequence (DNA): TGTGCCACCAGTGACGCAGGGGGCGTTCGGGAGCAGTACTTC.

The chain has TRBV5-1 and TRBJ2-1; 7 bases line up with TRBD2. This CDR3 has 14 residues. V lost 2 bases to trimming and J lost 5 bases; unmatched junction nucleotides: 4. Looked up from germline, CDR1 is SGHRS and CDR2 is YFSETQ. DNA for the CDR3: TGCGCCAGCAGCTTCAGCGGGGTAAACAATGAGCAGTTCTTC. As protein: CASSFSGVNNEQFF.

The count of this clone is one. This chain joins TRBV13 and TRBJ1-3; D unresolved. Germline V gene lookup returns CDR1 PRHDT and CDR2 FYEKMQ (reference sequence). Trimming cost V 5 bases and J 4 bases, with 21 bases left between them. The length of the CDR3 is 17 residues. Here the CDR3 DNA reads TGTGCCAGCAGCCCGGGCCCCGGGAATGAAGTAGGAAACACCATATATTTT. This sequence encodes CASSPGPGNEVGNTIYF. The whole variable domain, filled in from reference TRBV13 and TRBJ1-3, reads AAGVIQSPRHLIKEKRETATLKCYPIPRHDTVYWYQQGPGQDPQFLISFYEKMQSDKGSIPDRFSAQQFSDYHSELNMSSLELGDSALYFCASSPGPGNEVGNTIYFGEGSWLTVV.

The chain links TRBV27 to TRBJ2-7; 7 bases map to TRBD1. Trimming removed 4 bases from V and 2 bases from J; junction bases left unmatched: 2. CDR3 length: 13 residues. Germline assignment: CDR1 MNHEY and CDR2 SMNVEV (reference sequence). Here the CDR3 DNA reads TGTGCCAGCAGTTGGGACAGACCCTACGAGCAGTACTTC. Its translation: CASSWDRPYEQYF.

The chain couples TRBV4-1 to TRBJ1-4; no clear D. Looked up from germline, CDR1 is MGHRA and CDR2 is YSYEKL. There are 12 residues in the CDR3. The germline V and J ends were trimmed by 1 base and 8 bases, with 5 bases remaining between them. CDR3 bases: TGCGCCAGCAGCCAAGGAGGGGAAAAACTGTTTTTT. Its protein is CASSQGGEKLFF.